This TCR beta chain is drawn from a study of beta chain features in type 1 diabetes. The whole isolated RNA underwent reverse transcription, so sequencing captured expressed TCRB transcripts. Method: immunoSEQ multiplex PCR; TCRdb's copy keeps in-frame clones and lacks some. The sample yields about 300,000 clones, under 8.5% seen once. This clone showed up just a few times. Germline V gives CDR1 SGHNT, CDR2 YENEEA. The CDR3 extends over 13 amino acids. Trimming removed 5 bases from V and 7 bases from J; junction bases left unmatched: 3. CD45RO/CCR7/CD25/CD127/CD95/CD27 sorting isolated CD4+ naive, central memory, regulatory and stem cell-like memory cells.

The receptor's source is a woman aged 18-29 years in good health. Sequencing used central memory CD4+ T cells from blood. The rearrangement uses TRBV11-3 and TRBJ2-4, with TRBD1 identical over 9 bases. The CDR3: CASSTGQGNIQYF. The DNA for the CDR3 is TGTGCCAGCAGCACGGGACAGGGTAACATTCAGTACTTC.